This TCR beta chain is drawn from a study of technical replicates of blood from several donors. The data were produced by immunoSEQ multiplex PCR, yet TCRdb's version contains in-frame clones alone and is incomplete. The sample holds about 83,000 clones, 85% to 95% seen once. Trimming took off 3 bases at V and 0 bases at J, with 16 bases between the two ends. Germline assignment: CDR1 SGHRS and CDR2 YFSETQ. This CDR3 has 17 residues. Sequencing was done on a sample of T cells isolated from PBMCs. V and J are TRBV5-1 and TRBJ2-1; D possibly corresponds to TRBD1 (6 bases). This clonotype originated in a human donor in good health. CDR3 bases: TGCGCCAGCAGCTCCCACCCCCCAGGGGCCTCCTACAATGAGCAGTTCTTC. This sequence encodes CASSSHPPGASYNEQFF. Using reference TRBV5-1 and TRBJ2-1 for the parts outside the CDR3, the full variable domain is KAGVTQTPRYLIKTRGQQVTLSCSPISGHRSVSWYQQTPGQGLQFLFEYFSETQRNKGNFPGRFSGRQFSNSRSEMNVSTLELGDSALYLCASSSHPPGASYNEQFFGPGTRLTVL.